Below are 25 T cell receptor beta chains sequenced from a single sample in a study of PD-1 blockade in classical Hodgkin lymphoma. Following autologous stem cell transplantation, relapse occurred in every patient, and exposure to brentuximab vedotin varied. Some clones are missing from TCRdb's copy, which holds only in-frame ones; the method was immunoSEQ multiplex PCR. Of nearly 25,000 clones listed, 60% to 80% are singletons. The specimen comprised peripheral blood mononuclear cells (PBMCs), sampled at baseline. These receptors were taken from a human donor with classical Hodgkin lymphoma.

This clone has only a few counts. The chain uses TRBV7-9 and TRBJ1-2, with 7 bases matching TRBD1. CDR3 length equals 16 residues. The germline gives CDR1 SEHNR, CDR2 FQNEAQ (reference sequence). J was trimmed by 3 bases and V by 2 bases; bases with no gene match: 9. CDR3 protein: CASSLSGQDPHYGYTF. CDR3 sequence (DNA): TGTGCCAGCAGCTTATCTGGACAGGACCCCCACTATGGCTACACCTTC.

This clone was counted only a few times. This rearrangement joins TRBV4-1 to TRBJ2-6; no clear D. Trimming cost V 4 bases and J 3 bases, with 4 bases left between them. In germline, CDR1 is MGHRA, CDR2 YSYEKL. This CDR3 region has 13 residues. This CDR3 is CASSLRGANVLTF. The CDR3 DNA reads TGCGCCAGCAGCCTTCGTGGGGCCAACGTCCTGACTTTC.

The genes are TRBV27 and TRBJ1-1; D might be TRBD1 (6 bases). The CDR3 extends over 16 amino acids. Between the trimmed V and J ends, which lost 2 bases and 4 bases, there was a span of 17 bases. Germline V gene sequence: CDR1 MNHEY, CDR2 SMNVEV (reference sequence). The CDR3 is CASSLREGGTGTEAFF. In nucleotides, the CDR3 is TGTGCCAGCAGTTTAAGGGAGGGGGGGACCGGCACTGAAGCTTTCTTT.

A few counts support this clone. CDR3 nucleotide sequence: TGTGCCAGCAGTGCCGAACAGGACGTGAACACTGAAGCTTTCTTT. Its translation is CASSAEQDVNTEAFF. The V and J genes are TRBV6-1 and TRBJ1-1; D is perhaps TRBD1 (5 bases). Trimming took 4 bases from V and 0 from J, leaving 12 bases between them. From germline, CDR1 is MNHNS and CDR2 SASEGT. This CDR3 is built from 15 residues.

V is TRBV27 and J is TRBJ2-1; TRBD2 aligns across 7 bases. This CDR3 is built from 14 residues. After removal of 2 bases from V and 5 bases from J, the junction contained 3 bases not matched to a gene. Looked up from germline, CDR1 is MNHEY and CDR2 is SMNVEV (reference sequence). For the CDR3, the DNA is TGTGCCAGCAGTTTAGGGACTACTGACAATGAGCAGTTCTTC. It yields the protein CASSLGTTDNEQFF.

The CDR3 is CASSLSGTSGNTIYF. The CDR3 DNA follows: TGTGCCAGCAGCTTATCAGGGACCTCTGGAAACACCATATATTTT. This chain connects TRBV7-6 to TRBJ1-3; D might be TRBD1 (5 bases). The CDR3 covers 15 residues. V dropped 2 bases and J dropped 0 bases, with 8 bases sitting between them. In germline, CDR1 is SGHVS, CDR2 FNYEAQ.

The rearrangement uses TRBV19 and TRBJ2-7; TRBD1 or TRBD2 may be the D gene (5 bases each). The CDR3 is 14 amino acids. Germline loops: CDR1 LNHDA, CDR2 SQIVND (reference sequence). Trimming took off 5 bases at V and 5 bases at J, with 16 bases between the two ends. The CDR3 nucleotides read TGTGCCAGTAGTTCCCGGGGCAGTCGGGACGAGCAGTACTTC. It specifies CASSSRGSRDEQYF. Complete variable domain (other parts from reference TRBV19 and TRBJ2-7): DGGITQSPKYLFRKEGQNVTLSCEQNLNHDAMYWYRQDPGQGLRLIYYSQIVNDFQKGDIAEGYSVSREKKESFPLTVTSAQKNPTAFYLCASSSRGSRDEQYFGPGTRLTVT.

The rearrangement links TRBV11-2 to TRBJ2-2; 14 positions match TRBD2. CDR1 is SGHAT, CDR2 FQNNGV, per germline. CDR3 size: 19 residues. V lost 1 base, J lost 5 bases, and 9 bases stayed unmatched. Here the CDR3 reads CASSLGPLTSGGVTGELFF. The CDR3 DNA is TGTGCCAGCAGCTTAGGACCCTTGACTAGCGGGGGGGTTACCGGGGAGCTGTTTTTT.

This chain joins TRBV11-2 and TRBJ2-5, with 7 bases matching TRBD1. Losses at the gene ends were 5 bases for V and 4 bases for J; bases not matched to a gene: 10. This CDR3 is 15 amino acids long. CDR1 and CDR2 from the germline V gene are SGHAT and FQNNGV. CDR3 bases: TGTGCCAGCAGCCCCGGCAGGGGGAAGGGAGAGACCCAGTACTTC. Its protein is CASSPGRGKGETQYF.

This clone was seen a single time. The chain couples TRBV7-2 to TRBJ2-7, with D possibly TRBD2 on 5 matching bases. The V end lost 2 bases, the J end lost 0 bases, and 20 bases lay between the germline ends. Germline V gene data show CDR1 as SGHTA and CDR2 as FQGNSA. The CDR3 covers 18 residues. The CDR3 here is CASSLTSPAGLSSYEQYF. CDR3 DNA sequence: TGTGCCAGCAGCTTAACCTCCCCGGCGGGTTTGAGCTCCTACGAGCAGTACTTC.

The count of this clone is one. CDR3: CASRPTQGRDRRAPYNSPLHF. In DNA form, the CDR3 reads TGTGCCAGCAGGCCCACCCAGGGGAGGGACAGGCGAGCCCCCTATAATTCACCCCTCCACTTT. The chain uses TRBV27 and TRBJ1-6; 8 bases are shared with TRBD1. CDR1 and CDR2 (germline): MNHEY, SMNVEV (reference sequence). J gave up 2 bases and V 6 bases, and 21 bases lay outside the gene matches. The CDR3 covers 21 residues.

The CDR3 loop is CASSTRQVWGTEAFF. CDR3 DNA: TGTGCCAGTAGCACAAGACAGGTTTGGGGCACTGAAGCTTTCTTT. This chain connects TRBV19 to TRBJ1-1, with TRBD1 as a possible D gene (6 bases). The length of the CDR3 is 15 residues. The germline V gene has CDR1 LNHDA and CDR2 SQIVND (reference sequence). Trimming took 6 bases from V and 4 from J, leaving 18 bases between them. Supplemented by reference TRBV19 and TRBJ1-1, the full variable domain reads DGGITQSPKYLFRKEGQNVTLSCEQNLNHDAMYWYRQDPGQGLRLIYYSQIVNDFQKGDIAEGYSVSREKKESFPLTVTSAQKNPTAFYLCASSTRQVWGTEAFFGQGTRLTVV.

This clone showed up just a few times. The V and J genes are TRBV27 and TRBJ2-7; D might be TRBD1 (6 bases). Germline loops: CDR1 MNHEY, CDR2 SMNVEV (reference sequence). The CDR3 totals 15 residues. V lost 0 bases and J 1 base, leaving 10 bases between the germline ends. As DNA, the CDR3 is TGTGCCAGCAGTTTATCTTGGGGGCTTTCCTACGAGCAGTACTTC. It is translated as CASSLSWGLSYEQYF.

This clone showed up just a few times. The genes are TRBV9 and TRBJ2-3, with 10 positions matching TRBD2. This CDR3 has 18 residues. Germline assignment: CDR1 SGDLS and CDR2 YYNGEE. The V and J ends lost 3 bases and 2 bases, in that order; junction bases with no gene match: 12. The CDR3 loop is CASSAHPRTSGDTDTQYF. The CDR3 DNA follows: TGTGCCAGCAGCGCCCACCCCCGGACTAGCGGAGACACAGATACGCAGTATTTT.

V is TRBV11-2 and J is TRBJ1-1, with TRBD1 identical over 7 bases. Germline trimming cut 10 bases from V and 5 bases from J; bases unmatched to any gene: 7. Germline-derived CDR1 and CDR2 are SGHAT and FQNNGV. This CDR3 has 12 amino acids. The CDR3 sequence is CAKSQGGTEAFF. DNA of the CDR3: TGTGCCAAAAGCCAGGGGGGGACTGAAGCTTTCTTT.

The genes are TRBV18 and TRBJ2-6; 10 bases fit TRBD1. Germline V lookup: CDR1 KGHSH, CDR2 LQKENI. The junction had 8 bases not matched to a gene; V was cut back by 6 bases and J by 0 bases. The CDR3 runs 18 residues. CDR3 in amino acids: CASSRDRGVFSGANVLTF. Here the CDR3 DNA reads TGTGCCAGCTCGCGGGACAGGGGTGTTTTCTCTGGGGCCAACGTCCTGACTTTC.

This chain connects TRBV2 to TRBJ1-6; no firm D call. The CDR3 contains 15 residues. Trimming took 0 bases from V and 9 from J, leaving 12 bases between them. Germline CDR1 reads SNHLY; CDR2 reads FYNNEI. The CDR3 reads CASSEALPDLSPLHF. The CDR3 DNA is TGTGCCAGCAGTGAAGCGCTTCCGGACCTTTCACCCCTCCACTTT.

The CDR3 here is CASSSSGNEQFF. The DNA of the CDR3 is TGTGCCAGCAGTTCATCTGGGAATGAGCAGTTCTTC. V usage is TRBV27 and J usage is TRBJ2-1, with D uncertain. Trimming pared 4 bases from V and 7 bases from J, leaving 8 bases between. Germline CDR1 reads MNHEY; CDR2 reads SMNVEV (reference sequence). This CDR3 has 12 amino acids.

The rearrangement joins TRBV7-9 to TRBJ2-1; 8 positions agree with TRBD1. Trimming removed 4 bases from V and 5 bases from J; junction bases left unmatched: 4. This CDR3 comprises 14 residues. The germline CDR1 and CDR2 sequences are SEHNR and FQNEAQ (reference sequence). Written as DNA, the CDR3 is TGTGCCAGCAGCTGGGTGACAGGGGACAATGAGCAGTTCTTC. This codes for CASSWVTGDNEQFF.

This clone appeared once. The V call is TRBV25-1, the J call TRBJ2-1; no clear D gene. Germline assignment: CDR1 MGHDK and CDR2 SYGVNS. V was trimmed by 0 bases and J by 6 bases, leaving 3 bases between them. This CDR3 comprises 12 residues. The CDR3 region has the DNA TGTGCCAGCAGTGAATACCGCAATGAGCAGTTCTTC. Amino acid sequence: CASSEYRNEQFF.

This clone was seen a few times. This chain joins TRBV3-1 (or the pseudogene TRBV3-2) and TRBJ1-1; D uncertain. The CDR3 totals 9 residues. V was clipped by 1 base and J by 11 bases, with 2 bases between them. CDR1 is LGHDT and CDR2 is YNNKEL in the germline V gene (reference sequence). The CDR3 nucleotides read TGTGCCAGCAGCCAAGGGGCTTTCTTT. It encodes CASSQGAFF.

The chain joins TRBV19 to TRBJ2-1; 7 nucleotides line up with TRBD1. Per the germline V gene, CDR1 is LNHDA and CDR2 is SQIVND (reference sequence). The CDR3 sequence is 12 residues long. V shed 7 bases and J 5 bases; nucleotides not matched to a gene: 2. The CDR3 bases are TGTGCCAGTATGGGGACAGACAATGAGCAGTTCTTC. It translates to CASMGTDNEQFF.

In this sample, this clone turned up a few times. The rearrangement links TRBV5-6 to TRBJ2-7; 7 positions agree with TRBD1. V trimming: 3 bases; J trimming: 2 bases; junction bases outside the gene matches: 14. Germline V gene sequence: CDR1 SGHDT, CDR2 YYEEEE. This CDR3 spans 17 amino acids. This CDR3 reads CASSSTLGQPLPYEQYF. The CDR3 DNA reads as TGTGCCAGCAGCTCCACGCTGGGACAGCCGTTACCCTACGAGCAGTACTTC. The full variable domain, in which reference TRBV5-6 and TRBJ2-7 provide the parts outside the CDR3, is DAGVTQSPTHLIKTRGQQVTLRCSPKSGHDTVSWYQQALGQGPQFIFQYYEEEERQRGNFPDRFSGHQFPNYSSELNVNALLLGDSALYLCASSSTLGQPLPYEQYFGPGTRLTVT.

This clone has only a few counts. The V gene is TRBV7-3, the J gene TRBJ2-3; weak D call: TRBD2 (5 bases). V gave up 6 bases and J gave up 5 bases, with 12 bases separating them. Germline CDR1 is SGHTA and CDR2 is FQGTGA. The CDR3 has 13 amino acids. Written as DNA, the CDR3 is TGTGCCAGCAGTCTTAATCGGGAAGATACGCAGTATTTT. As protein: CASSLNREDTQYF.

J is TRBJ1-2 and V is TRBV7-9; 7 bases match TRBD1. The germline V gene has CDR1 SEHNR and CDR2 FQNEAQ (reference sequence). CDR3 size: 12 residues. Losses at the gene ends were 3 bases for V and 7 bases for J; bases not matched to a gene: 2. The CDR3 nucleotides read TGTGCCAGCAGCTTGACAGGGTTTGGCTACACCTTC. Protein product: CASSLTGFGYTF.